The clone carrying this TCR beta chain was found once. These data belong to a study of immune evolution from preneoplasia to lung adenocarcinoma. Measured with immunoSEQ multiplex PCR; TCRdb has only the in-frame clones, and not every one. The sample carries 5,900 or so clones, roughly four fifths recorded once. The sequence was collected from a person in their sixties or seventies with lung adenocarcinoma. The sample consisted of FFPE minimally invasive lung adenocarcinoma tissue.

The CDR3 protein is CASSQEGSVTSTDTQYF. In DNA, the CDR3 is TGCGCCAGCAGCCAAGAAGGGAGCGTTACTAGCACAGATACGCAGTATTTT. The chain combines TRBV4-1 with TRBJ2-3; D may be TRBD2 (5 bases). The V end was cut by 0 bases, the J end by 0 bases, with 13 bases between. CDR1 is MGHRA and CDR2 is YSYEKL in the germline V gene. The CDR3 length is 17 residues.